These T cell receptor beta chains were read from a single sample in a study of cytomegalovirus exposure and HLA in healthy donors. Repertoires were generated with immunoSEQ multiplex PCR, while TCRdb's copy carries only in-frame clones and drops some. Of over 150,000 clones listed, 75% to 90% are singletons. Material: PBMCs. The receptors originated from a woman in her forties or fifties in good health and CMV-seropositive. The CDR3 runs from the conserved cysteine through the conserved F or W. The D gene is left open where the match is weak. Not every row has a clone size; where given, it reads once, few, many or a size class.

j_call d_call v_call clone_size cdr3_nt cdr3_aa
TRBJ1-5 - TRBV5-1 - TGCGCCAGCAGTGCAGGAAGTGGTCAGCCCCAGCATTTT CASSAGSGQPQHF
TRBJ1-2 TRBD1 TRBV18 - TGTGCCAGCTCACCACCGGGACAGGGGGCGGACTATGGCTACACCTTC CASSPPGQGADYGYTF
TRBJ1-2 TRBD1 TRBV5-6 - TGTGCCAGCAGCTTGCGACAGGGTAACTATGGCTACACCTTC CASSLRQGNYGYTF
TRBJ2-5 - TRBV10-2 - TGCGCCAGCAGTGAGTCACAGGACGTATCCGAGACCCAGTACTTC CASSESQDVSETQYF
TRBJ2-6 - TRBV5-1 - TGCGCCAGCAGCCGGTTCTCTGGGGCCAACGTCCTGACTTTC CASSRFSGANVLTF
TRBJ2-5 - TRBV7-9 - TGTGCCAGCAGCCCTCTACCACCACAAGAGACCCAGTACTTC CASSPLPPQETQYF
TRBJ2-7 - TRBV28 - TGTGCCAGCAGCCACTACGAGCAGTACTTC CASSHYEQYF
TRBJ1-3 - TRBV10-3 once TGTGCCATCACGGCGGAGTTTTACTCTGGAAACACCATATATTTT CAITAEFYSGNTIYF
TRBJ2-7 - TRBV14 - TGTGCCAGCAGCCAAACGGGTTCCTACGAGCAGTACTTC CASSQTGSYEQYF
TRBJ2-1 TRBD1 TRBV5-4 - TGTGCCAGCAGCTTGCCTACAGGGGGCCGTTGGTTCTTC CASSLPTGGRWFF
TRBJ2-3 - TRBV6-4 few TGTGCCAGCAGTGAGTATGAGTCCACAGATACGCAGTATTTT CASSEYESTDTQYF
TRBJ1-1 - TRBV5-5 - TGTGCCAGCAGCCGGTTGCAGGACACTTTTGAAGCTTTCTTT CASSRLQDTFEAFF
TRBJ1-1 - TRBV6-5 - TGTGCCAGCAGTTCTCAGGGCTACGCTGAAGCTTTCTTT CASSSQGYAEAFF
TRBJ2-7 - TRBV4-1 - TGCGCCAGCAGCCAAGACGGGGGAACGGGCGAGCAGTACTTC CASSQDGGTGEQYF
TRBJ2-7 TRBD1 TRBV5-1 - TGCGCCAGCAGCTCCGAAGGACAGGGATCCGGCGAGCAGTACTTC CASSSEGQGSGEQYF
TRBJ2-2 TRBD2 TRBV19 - TGTGCCAGTAGTTCACAGACTAGCGGGGCGACCGGGGAGCTGTTTTTT CASSSQTSGATGELFF
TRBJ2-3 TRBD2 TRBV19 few TGTGCCAGTACCATCGGGACTAGCGGGGCAGATACGCAGTATTTT CASTIGTSGADTQYF
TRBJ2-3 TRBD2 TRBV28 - TGTGCCAGCAGTCAAAAAAGGACTAGCGTCACAGATACGCAGTATTTT CASSQKRTSVTDTQYF
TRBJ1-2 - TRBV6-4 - TGTGCCAGCAGTGAGAATGGGCTCCGGGGCTACACCTTC CASSENGLRGYTF
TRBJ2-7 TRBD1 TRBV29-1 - TGCAGCGTGGGGGACAGCTACGAGCAGTACTTC CSVGDSYEQYF
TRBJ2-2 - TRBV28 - TGTGCCAGCAGTTTGGTGGGCTCGGAGGGGATCAGGGAGCTGTTTTTT CASSLVGSEGIRELFF
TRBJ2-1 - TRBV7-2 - TGTGCCAGCTGGGGGGGCAATAACAATGAGCAGTTCTTC CASWGGNNNEQFF
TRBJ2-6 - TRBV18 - TGTGCCAGCTCACCAAAGGGGAAACGGCCTGGGGCCAACGTCCTGACTTTC CASSPKGKRPGANVLTF
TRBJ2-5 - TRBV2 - TGTGCCAGCAGTGAAACGGGGAGGGAGACCCAGTACTTC CASSETGRETQYF
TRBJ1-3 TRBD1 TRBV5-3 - TGTGCCAGAAGGTCCGACTTGATGGGACAGGGGTACACCATATATTTT CARRSDLMGQGYTIYF
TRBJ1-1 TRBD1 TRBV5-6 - TGTGCCAGCAGCTTTTTAACAGGGGGCAGAACTGAAGCTTTCTTT CASSFLTGGRTEAFF
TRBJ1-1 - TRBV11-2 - TGTGCCAGCAAGGGGGGGGGATTGAACACTGAAGCTTTCTTT CASKGGGLNTEAFF
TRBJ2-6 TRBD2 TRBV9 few TGTGCCAGCAGCGGGGGGACTAAGATCTCTGGGGCCAACGTCCTGACTTTC CASSGGTKISGANVLTF
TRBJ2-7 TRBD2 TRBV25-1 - TGTGCCAGCAGTGAGGGCGGTGTGCCGGGGGGATCCTACGAGCAGTACTTC CASSEGGVPGGSYEQYF
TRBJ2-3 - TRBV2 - TGTGCCAGCAGTGAAATACCAACTCGCACAGGTACGCAGTATTTT CASSEIPTRTGTQYF
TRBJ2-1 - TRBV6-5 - TGTGCCAGCAGTTACTCCCCGCGGGGCCCGACGAATGAGCAGTTCTTC CASSYSPRGPTNEQFF
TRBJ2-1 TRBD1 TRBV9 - TGTGCCAGCAGCGTAGGTGGACAGGGGGCAGATGAGCAGTTCTTC CASSVGGQGADEQFF
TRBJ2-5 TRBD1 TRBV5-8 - TGTGCCAGCAGCTCGTTCGACAGGGGGACCCAGTACTTC CASSSFDRGTQYF
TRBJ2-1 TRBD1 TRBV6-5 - TGTGCCTCAAAGAGGGGGCACAGGGCGAATGAGCAGTTCTTC CASKRGHRANEQFF
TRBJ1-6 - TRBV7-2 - TGTGCCAGCAGCTTAGCACCTACGGAGGCCCGACGTAGCTATAATTCACCCCTCCACTTT CASSLAPTEARRSYNSPLHF
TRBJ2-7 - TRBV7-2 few TGTGCCAGCAGCTTAGCGCAGGGCCGTTACGAGCAGTACTTC CASSLAQGRYEQYF
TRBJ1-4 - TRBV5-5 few TGTGCCAGCAGAGGGGGGGATGAAAAACTGTTTTTT CASRGGDEKLFF
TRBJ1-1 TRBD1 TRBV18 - TGTGCCAGCTCAAAGGGACAGGGGGATGCGAACACTGAAGCTTTCTTT CASSKGQGDANTEAFF
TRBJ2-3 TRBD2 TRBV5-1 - TGCGCCAGCAGCTTATCTAGCGGGGGGAGCACAGATACGCAGTATTTT CASSLSSGGSTDTQYF
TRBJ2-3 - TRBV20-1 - TGCAGTGCCTCGGACATCCTGCAGTATTTT CSASDILQYF
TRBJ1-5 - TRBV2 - TGTGCCAGCAGTTCTGAGTTTCGACAGCCCCAGCATTTT CASSSEFRQPQHF
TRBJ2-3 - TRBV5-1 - TGCGCCAGCAGCTTGGTAGCGGATACGCAGTATTTT CASSLVADTQYF
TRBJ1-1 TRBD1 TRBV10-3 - TGTGCCATCAGGGGGACAGGGTCGGCTCTCGCTGAAGCTTTCTTT CAIRGTGSALAEAFF